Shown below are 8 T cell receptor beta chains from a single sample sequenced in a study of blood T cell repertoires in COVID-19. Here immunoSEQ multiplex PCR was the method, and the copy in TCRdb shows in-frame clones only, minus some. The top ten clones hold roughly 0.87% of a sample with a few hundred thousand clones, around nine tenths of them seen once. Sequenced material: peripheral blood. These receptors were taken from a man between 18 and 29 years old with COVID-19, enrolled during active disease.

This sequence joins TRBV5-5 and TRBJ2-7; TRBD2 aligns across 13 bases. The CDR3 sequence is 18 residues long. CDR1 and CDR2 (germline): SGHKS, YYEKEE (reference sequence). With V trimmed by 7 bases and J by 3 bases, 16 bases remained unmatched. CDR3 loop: CASSRTALLAGGIYEQYF. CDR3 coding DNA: TGTGCCAGCTCGAGAACCGCCTTACTAGCGGGAGGGATCTACGAGCAGTACTTC.

DNA of the CDR3: TGCAGTGCTAGCAGGGGGGACATTCAGTACTTC. This gives the protein CSASRGDIQYF. The rearrangement links TRBV20-1 to TRBJ2-4; D might be TRBD1 (7 bases). The V end lost 3 bases, the J end lost 8 bases, and 8 bases lay between the germline ends. Germline V gene sequence: CDR1 DFQATT, CDR2 SNEGSKA (reference sequence). This CDR3 region has 11 residues.

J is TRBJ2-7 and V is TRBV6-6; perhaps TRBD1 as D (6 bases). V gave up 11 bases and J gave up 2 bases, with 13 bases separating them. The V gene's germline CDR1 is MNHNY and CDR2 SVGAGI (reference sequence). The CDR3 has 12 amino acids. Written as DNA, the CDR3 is TGTGCCTCCGGGACACTCACCTACGAGCAGTACTTC. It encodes CASGTLTYEQYF.

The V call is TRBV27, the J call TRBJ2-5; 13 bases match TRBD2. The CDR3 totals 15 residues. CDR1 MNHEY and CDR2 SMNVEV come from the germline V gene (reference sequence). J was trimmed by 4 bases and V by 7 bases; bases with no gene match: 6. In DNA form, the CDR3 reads TGTGCCAGCAAGAGGACTAGCGGGAGAGGAGAGACCCAGTACTTC. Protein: CASKRTSGRGETQYF.

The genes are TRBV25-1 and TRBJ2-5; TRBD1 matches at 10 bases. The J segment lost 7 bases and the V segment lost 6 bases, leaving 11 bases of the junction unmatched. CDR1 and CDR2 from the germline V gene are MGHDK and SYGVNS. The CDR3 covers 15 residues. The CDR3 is CASSPGQGFSATQYF. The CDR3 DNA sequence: TGTGCCAGCAGCCCGGGACAGGGGTTCAGCGCGACCCAGTACTTC.

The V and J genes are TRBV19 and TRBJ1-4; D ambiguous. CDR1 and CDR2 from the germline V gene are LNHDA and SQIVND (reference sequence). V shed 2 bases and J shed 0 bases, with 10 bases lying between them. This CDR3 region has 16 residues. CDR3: CASSINRGTTNEKLFF. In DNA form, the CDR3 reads TGTGCCAGTAGTATAAACAGAGGGACAACTAATGAAAAACTGTTTTTT.

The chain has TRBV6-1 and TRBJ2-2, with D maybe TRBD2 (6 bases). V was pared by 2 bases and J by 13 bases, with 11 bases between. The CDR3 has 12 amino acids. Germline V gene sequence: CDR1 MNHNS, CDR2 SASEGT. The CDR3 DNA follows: TGTGCCAGCAGTGAAACCCGGGAGTTGCTGTTTTTT. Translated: CASSETRELLFF.

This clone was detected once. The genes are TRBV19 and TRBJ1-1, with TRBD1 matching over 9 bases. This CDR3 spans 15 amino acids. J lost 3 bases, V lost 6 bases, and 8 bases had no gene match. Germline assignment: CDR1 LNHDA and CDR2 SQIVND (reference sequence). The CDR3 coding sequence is TGTGCCAGTAGAGACAGGGGGGTAGCGGACACTGAAGCTTTCTTT. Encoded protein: CASRDRGVADTEAFF.